Listed below are T cell receptor beta chains from one sample, sequenced in a study. In TCRdb, the 5' RACE reads were re-called with MiXCR into one record per CDR3 protein. The sample lists some 44,000 distinct CDR3 sequences; roughly 31% were seen once. The sample consisted of tumor-infiltrating memory CD4+ T cells sorted from the breast tumor. The receptors come from a female donor with breast cancer. CDR3s include the opening cysteine and the closing phenylalanine or tryptophan. A D gene is named only where the DNA matches it firmly. Not all rows give a size; the values are once, few, many and, for expanded clones, a class.

cdr3_nt	cdr3_aa	j_call	clone_size	v_call	d_call
TGTGCCAGCTCAAAGACAGCAACTAATGAAAAACTGTTTTTT	CASSKTATNEKLFF	TRBJ1-4	-	TRBV12-3/TRBV12-4	-
TGTGCCAGCAGCTTCAGTGGAGAAAAACTGTTTTTT	CASSFSGEKLFF	TRBJ1-4	-	TRBV7-9	-
TGTGCCAGCAGCCAAGAAGATTCCGGGAGGATGTACGAGCAGTACTTC	CASSQEDSGRMYEQYF	TRBJ2-7	-	TRBV4-2	TRBD2
TGTGCCAGCAGCCGGGACAGCTTGGCGACTGAAGCTTTCTTT	CASSRDSLATEAFF	TRBJ1-1	-	TRBV5-6	TRBD1
TGTGCCAGCAGTTACTCAACCAGGGGGGCGATTAGCACAGATACGCAGTATTTT	CASSYSTRGAISTDTQYF	TRBJ2-3	-	TRBV6-6	-
TGTGCCAGCAGCTTGGAGGAGACTAACTATGGCTACACCTTC	CASSLEETNYGYTF	TRBJ1-2	-	TRBV5-6	-
TGTGCCAACAGTTCGAGGACCCAGTACTTC	CANSSRTQYF	TRBJ2-5	few	TRBV11-2	-
TGCAGTGCAAGCCTCCGGGCCGACAATGAGCAGTTCTTC	CSASLRADNEQFF	TRBJ2-1	few	TRBV20-1	-
TGCGCCAGCAGTATGTCGGCCTACAATGAGCAGTTCTTC	CASSMSAYNEQFF	TRBJ2-1	few	TRBV5-1	-
TGTGCCAGCGGCCAATCAAGACAGGGAGGCTGGGAGACCCAGTACTTC	CASGQSRQGGWETQYF	TRBJ2-5	few	TRBV7-2	-
TGTGCCAGCCGGAAGGCAGGGGACGGCTACACCTTC	CASRKAGDGYTF	TRBJ1-2	medium-sized	TRBV12-3/TRBV12-4	-
TGTGCCAGCACGGGGGGGGACTACGAGCAGTACTTC	CASTGGDYEQYF	TRBJ2-7	few	TRBV27	TRBD2
TGTGCCAGCGGCAACACTGAAGCTTTCTTT	CASGNTEAFF	TRBJ1-1	many	TRBV6-2/TRBV6-3	-
TGTGCCAGCAGCGTAGCCGGGAGGGCCTTCAATGAGCAGTTCTTC	CASSVAGRAFNEQFF	TRBJ2-1	-	TRBV9	TRBD2
TGCGCCAGCAGCCCGCTCCCAGCAGGTTCCGACACAGATACGCAGTATTTT	CASSPLPAGSDTDTQYF	TRBJ2-3	-	TRBV4-1	-
TGTGCCAGCAGCCTAACAGGGATGGGCTATGGCTACACCTTC	CASSLTGMGYGYTF	TRBJ1-2	-	TRBV7-3	-
TGTGCCATCAGTGAGTCTGAGGGAGGGGAGACCCAGTACTTC	CAISESEGGETQYF	TRBJ2-5	once	TRBV10-3	TRBD2
TGCGCCAGCAGCCTGAGAACAGACACAGATACGCAGTATTTT	CASSLRTDTDTQYF	TRBJ2-3	many	TRBV5-1	-
TGTGCCGGCAGCCCCGTCACTAGTTTCACCGGGGAGCTGTTTTTT	CAGSPVTSFTGELFF	TRBJ2-2	-	TRBV12-3/TRBV12-4	-
TGTGCCAGCAGCCCACCTCCTACTAGGGACTATGGCTACACCTTC	CASSPPPTRDYGYTF	TRBJ1-2	few	TRBV12-3/TRBV12-4	-
TGTGCCAGCAGCTTAAGGGACCAGAGGGGGCTCTACGAGCAGTACTTC	CASSLRDQRGLYEQYF	TRBJ2-7	-	TRBV5-5	TRBD1
TGTGCCAGCAGACCCGGACTAGCGGGAGGAATAGAGACCCAGTACTTC	CASRPGLAGGIETQYF	TRBJ2-5	-	TRBV28	TRBD2
TGTGCCAGCATGAGAGGCGGGACAGCCGGTCTCTACGAGCAGTACTTC	CASMRGGTAGLYEQYF	TRBJ2-7	few	TRBV12-3/TRBV12-4	-
TGCGCCAGCAGCTTGGGCTTTGGGGCCCCATCACGCGAGCAGTACTTC	CASSLGFGAPSREQYF	TRBJ2-7	-	TRBV5-1	-
TGTGCCAGCAGTATAGGGGAGGGTACTCAGCCCCAGCATTTT	CASSIGEGTQPQHF	TRBJ1-5	-	TRBV2	-
TGTGCCAGCTCAACCAACAGGGCGGGCGGCTACACCTTC	CASSTNRAGGYTF	TRBJ1-2	few	TRBV18	-
TGTGCCATCAGTGATGCCTACGAGCAGTACTTC	CAISDAYEQYF	TRBJ2-7	few	TRBV10-3	-
TGTGCCAGCAGGGTCCCGGGGCTGCGGAATCAGCCCCAGCATTTT	CASRVPGLRNQPQHF	TRBJ1-5	few	TRBV28	-
TGTGCCAGCAGTCAATCCCTAGCGGGGTACAATGAGCAGTTCTTC	CASSQSLAGYNEQFF	TRBJ2-1	few	TRBV7-9	TRBD2
TGTGCCAGCAGCTTGTACAGCTACACTGAAGCTTTCTTT	CASSLYSYTEAFF	TRBJ1-1	many	TRBV5-5	-
TGCGCCAGCAGCCGATTGGTGGATGAGCAGTTCTTC	CASSRLVDEQFF	TRBJ2-1	-	TRBV5-1	-
TGCGCCAGCAGCCAAACCGGGACAGTCAATGAGCAGTTCTTC	CASSQTGTVNEQFF	TRBJ2-1	-	TRBV4-3	TRBD1
TGTGCCAGCAATTTAGGGCCCCTGGAGGGCCCAGAGACCCAGTACTTC	CASNLGPLEGPETQYF	TRBJ2-5	-	TRBV12-3/TRBV12-4	-
TGTGCCTGGAGTGCAGGGGATACGCAGTATTTT	CAWSAGDTQYF	TRBJ2-3	-	TRBV30	-
TGCAGCGTTGGTACAGCCGGTGGTTCACCCCTCCACTTT	CSVGTAGGSPLHF	TRBJ1-6	-	TRBV29-1	-
TGCAGTGCTAGTGATAAGCAGGCCACAGATACGCAGTATTTT	CSASDKQATDTQYF	TRBJ2-3	-	TRBV20-1	-
TGCGCCAGCAGCTTTCATGGTGTAGATTTCGAGCAGTACTTC	CASSFHGVDFEQYF	TRBJ2-7	many	TRBV5-1	-
TGTGCCAGCGCGCTAGCAGATACGCAGTATTTT	CASALADTQYF	TRBJ2-3	-	TRBV28	-
TGCGCCAGCAGCCCCATCGCCAGCGGCGGTGGAGCAGATACGCAGTATTTT	CASSPIASGGGADTQYF	TRBJ2-3	-	TRBV5-1	-